This T cell receptor beta chain stems from a study of STAT3 mutations in large granular lymphocyte leukemia. Study summary: Roughly half of the longitudinally sequenced T-LGLL patients carried detectable canonical activating STAT3 mutations. More than half of T-LGLL patients received immunosuppressive therapy. Study-level findings and limits: At least one immunodominant TCR beta clonotype appeared in every T-cell large granular lymphocyte leukemia patient.

On this clone itself: Its antigen remains unidentified.

This CDR3 has 17 residues. Per germline, CDR1 SGHTA and CDR2 FQGNSA. Trimming at V came to 1 base and at J to 2 bases, leaving 7 bases not matched to a gene. Average productive template count per sample was about 42,000. TCRdb's copy holds only in-frame clones and misses some; the assay was immunoSEQ multiplex PCR. Of around 17,000 clones listed, just under 85% are singletons. This chain joins TRBV7-2 and TRBJ2-3; the match to TRBD2 covers 9 bases. The sequence was obtained from a man aged 45-65 years with T-cell large granular lymphocyte leukemia. Some clones in this sample may be carry-over from other donors' samples. The material sequenced was peripheral blood mononuclear cells. The CDR3 DNA is TGTGCCAGCAGCTTAGATGGAGCGGGGGGCAACACAGATACGCAGTATTTT. This encodes CASSLDGAGGNTDTQYF.